The clone carrying this T cell receptor (beta chain) has just one count. Method: immunoSEQ multiplex PCR; TCRdb's copy keeps in-frame clones and lacks some. Of 150,000 to 200,000 clones in the sample, approximately 93% were seen once. The V gene's germline CDR1 is MNHNS and CDR2 SASEGT. The germline V and J ends were trimmed by 3 bases and 8 bases, with 19 bases remaining between them. The CDR3 spans 15 residues. Seattle cases were enrolled at active infection and followed longitudinally. These data are taken from a study of blood T cell repertoires in COVID-19. Study information: The samples span acute and convalescent COVID-19 from the United States, Italy and Spain.

Input material: peripheral blood. This chain uses TRBV6-1 with TRBJ1-2; TRBD1 is a possible D gene (6 bases). The receptor was derived from a woman aged 60 to 75 with COVID-19, enrolled during active disease. The CDR3 spells CASSEIPTGSLGYTF. Here the CDR3 DNA reads TGTGCCAGCAGTGAGATACCGACAGGAAGTTTGGGCTACACCTTC.